This T cell receptor beta chain comes out of a study of CD8 T cells in ankylosing spondylitis. Study outcomes and limitations: Disease-linked clones were found to be CD8+ and relatively rare in peripheral blood. Previously reported in reactive arthritis synovial fluid and blood were some of the motif variants.

This CDR3 is 16 amino acids long. TCRdb recomputed calls from the 5' RACE reads with MiXCR, one row per CDR3 protein. The data contain approximately 250,000 distinct CDR3 sequences, approximately 7.6% of them singletons. Concerning this clonotype itself: Its specificity is unknown. A much larger clone differs from this one at a single base, so this may be a read error.

The chain is built from TRBV12-3 or TRBV12-4 and TRBJ2-1, with 8 bases fitting TRBD1. Input material: blood, either unsorted or a sorted T cell fraction (not recorded which). The receptor's source is a female donor with ankylosing spondylitis or in good health (not recorded which). The CDR3 DNA reads TGTGCCAGCAGTTTCAGAGGAGGCAGGGGGCCGAATGCGCAGTTCTTC. This translates into CASSFRGGRGPNAQFF.